Each of the 24 T cell receptor beta chains below was sequenced from the same sample in a study of T cells in Graves' hyperthyroidism and ophthalmopathy. Regions amplified from RNA transcripts were the TCR beta CDR3 regions. HTBI primers drove first-round RT-PCR of the TCR CDR3. Each CDR3 protein gets one entry after TCRdb re-called the multiplex PCR reads with MiXCR. Of 300,000 to 400,000 distinct CDR3 sequences listed, around 15% were seen once; the top ten hold about 19%. Sequenced sample: blood. The receptors here all came from a woman younger than 45 with Graves' ophthalmopathy.

Turning to this clonotype: This may come from a read error, since a much larger clone is one base off. The chain is built from TRBV2 and TRBJ2-5; 8 bases line up with TRBD2. Trimming cost V 8 bases and J 2 bases; bases outside gene matches: 10. There are 15 residues in the CDR3. Per germline, CDR1 SNHLY and CDR2 FYNNEI. The CDR3 DNA sequence: TGTGCCAGCCAGGGTAGCGGGGTTTTACAAGAGACCCAGTACTTC. Translated, it gives CASQGSGVLQETQYF. Drawing the rest from reference TRBV2 and TRBJ2-5, the complete variable domain is EPEVTQTPSHQVTQMGQEVILRCVPISNHLYFYWYRQILGQKVEFLVSFYNNEISEKSEIFDDQFSVERPDGSNFTLKIRSTKLEDSAMYFCASQGSGVLQETQYFGPGTRLLVL.

Concerning this clonotype: At one of its ends the junction is not consistent with the germline gene, which may arise from a read error. The rearrangement links TRBV29-1 to TRBJ1-1; 7 bases are shared with TRBD1. Germline CDR1 is SQVTM and CDR2 is ANQGSEA. The CDR3 runs 13 residues. The CDR3 DNA is TGCAGCGCCACAGGGGCCCTGAACGCTGAAGCTTTCTTT. Residues: CSATGALNAEAFF.

This clonotype has ten or more counts. The V and J genes are TRBV7-2 and TRBJ2-3; 8 bases align to TRBD2. Trimming at V came to 2 bases and at J to 0 bases, leaving 7 bases not matched to a gene. The CDR3 extends over 17 amino acids. Per the germline V gene, CDR1 is SGHTA and CDR2 is FQGNSA. CDR3 protein: CASSLKLAGTSTDTQYF. In nucleotides, the CDR3 is TGTGCCAGCAGCTTAAAGCTAGCGGGTACTAGCACAGATACGCAGTATTTT. The full variable domain, its missing parts supplied by reference TRBV7-2 and TRBJ2-3, is GAGVSQSPSNKVTEKGKDVELRCDPISGHTALYWYRQSLGQGLEFLIYFQGNSAPDKSGLPSDRFSAERTGGSVSTLTIQRTQQEDSAVYLCASSLKLAGTSTDTQYFGPGTRLTVL.

This clonotype was counted ten times or more. The chain couples TRBV12-3 or TRBV12-4 to TRBJ2-7; TRBD1 aligns across 7 bases. This CDR3 contains 15 residues. Unmatched junction bases numbered 7, after V lost 3 bases and J lost 2 bases. CDR3 coding DNA: TGTGCCAGCAGTTTCCCGACAGGGTTTACCTACGAGCAGTACTTC. Protein: CASSFPTGFTYEQYF.

This clonotype was seen more than once but under ten times. The J gene is TRBJ2-7, the V gene TRBV7-8; D is undetermined. V dropped 5 bases and J dropped 3 bases, with 17 bases sitting between them. The CDR3 is 15 amino acids. The V gene's germline CDR1 is SGHVS and CDR2 FQNEAQ. The CDR3 DNA reads TGTGCCAGCAGCCCCCCGGGTCGGATTAGCTACGAGCAGTACTTC. Encoded protein: CASSPPGRISYEQYF.

This clonotype was detected many times. The J gene is TRBJ1-6, the V gene TRBV6-1; no clear D gene. Germline loops: CDR1 MNHNS, CDR2 SASEGT. The CDR3 totals 13 residues. Trimming shortened V by 1 base and J by 11 bases, and 9 bases separated the two germline ends. The CDR3 region is CASSEEEVPPLHF. CDR3 coding DNA: TGTGCCAGCAGTGAAGAAGAAGTCCCACCCCTCCACTTT.

This clonotype was detected many times. The CDR3 here is CASSLDRAAGEQFF. The DNA for the CDR3 is TGTGCCAGCAGCTTAGACAGGGCCGCCGGTGAGCAGTTCTTC. The gene calls are TRBV11-2 and TRBJ2-1; possible D gene TRBD1, 5 bases. There are 14 residues in the CDR3. The V and J ends lost 0 bases and 9 bases respectively, with 12 bases between them. Looked up from germline, CDR1 is SGHAT and CDR2 is FQNNGV.

This clonotype came up many times. The chain has TRBV9 and TRBJ2-3; tentatively, D is TRBD2 (6 bases). The CDR3 contains 13 residues. The ends were cut back, 4 bases at V and 4 bases at J, with 10 bases in the middle. The germline V gene has CDR1 SGDLS and CDR2 YYNGEE. CDR3 loop: CASSPRDSDTQYF. The CDR3, as DNA: TGTGCCAGCAGCCCCAGGGACTCAGATACGCAGTATTTT.

This clonotype has ten or more counts. The chain combines TRBV6-2 or TRBV6-3 with TRBJ1-1; D ambiguous. Germline CDR1 and CDR2: MNHEY and SVGEGT. The CDR3 loop spans 14 amino acids. V was cut by 1 base and J by 4 bases, with 10 bases left in between. The CDR3 DNA reads as TGTGCCAGCAGTTACTGGCAGGCTCCCACTGAAGCTTTCTTT. This sequence encodes CASSYWQAPTEAFF.

To note about this clonotype: A much larger clone differs from this one at a single base, so this may be a read error. V usage is TRBV12-3 or TRBV12-4 and J usage is TRBJ2-2; D is possibly TRBD1 (5 bases). The CDR3 runs to 15 residues. The ends were cut back, 8 bases at V and 4 bases at J, with 17 bases in the middle. The CDR3 DNA reads TGTGCCAGCTCTTGGGGCGGAACGAGCACCGGGGAGCTGTTTTTT. It yields the protein CASSWGGTSTGELFF.

A remark on this clonotype: This may be a read error, as it is one base from a much larger clone. The chain links TRBV12-3 or TRBV12-4 to TRBJ2-4; TRBD1 matches at 10 bases. CDR3 length: 12 amino acids. The V gene end was trimmed by 8 bases and the J gene end by 10 bases; junction bases not matched to a gene: 5. The CDR3 reads CASGGQGRIQYF. In DNA, the CDR3 is TGTGCCAGCGGGGGACAGGGGCGAATTCAGTACTTC.

This clonotype has at least ten counts. The chain carries TRBV20-1 and TRBJ2-5, with 7 nucleotides matching TRBD2. Trimming removed 2 bases from V and 7 bases from J; junction bases left unmatched: 13. The germline CDR1 and CDR2 sequences are DFQATT and SNEGSKA (reference sequence). The CDR3 has 15 amino acids. The CDR3 nucleotides are TGCAGTGCTAGACCGCTTCATCGGGGGGTCGGGACCCAGTACTTC. This gives the protein CSARPLHRGVGTQYF.

This clonotype appeared many times. The chain combines TRBV4-1 with TRBJ2-3; possible D gene TRBD1, 6 bases. Germline lookup yields CDR1 MGHRA and CDR2 YSYEKL. This CDR3 spans 17 amino acids. V lost 0 bases, J lost 4 bases, and 17 bases lay in between. The CDR3 reads CASSQEDGTQGPDTQYF. CDR3 sequence (DNA): TGCGCCAGCAGCCAAGAGGACGGGACACAAGGTCCAGATACGCAGTATTTT.

This rearrangement joins TRBV12-3 or TRBV12-4 to TRBJ1-1; tentative D call: TRBD1 (5 bases). V was shortened by 6 bases and J by 1 base, with 15 bases between the two germline ends. This CDR3 has 15 amino acids. The CDR3 reads CASSPRGGGNTEAFF. For the CDR3, the DNA is TGTGCCAGCAGCCCTAGAGGTGGGGGGAACACTGAAGCTTTCTTT.

In its sample, this clonotype was seen a few times. The chain carries TRBV27 and TRBJ1-2, with TRBD1 identical over 11 bases. The CDR3 contains 14 residues. With V trimmed by 4 bases and J by 6 bases, 4 bases remained unmatched. From germline, CDR1 is MNHEY and CDR2 SMNVEV (reference sequence). CDR3 residues: CASSSWTGGHGYTF. CDR3 nucleotide sequence: TGTGCCAGCAGTTCCTGGACAGGGGGCCATGGCTACACCTTC.

This clonotype has ten or more counts. The rearrangement uses TRBV30 and TRBJ1-5, with D perhaps matching TRBD1 (5 bases). Trimming stripped 1 base from V and 9 bases from J, with 16 bases between. The CDR3 spans 14 residues. Germline values: CDR1 GTSNPN, CDR2 SVGIG (reference sequence). DNA for the CDR3: TGTGCCTGGAGTGAAGAAAAGGGGTTTCGGCCCCAGCATTTT. Encoded protein: CAWSEEKGFRPQHF.

Concerning this clonotype: A much larger clonotype is one base distant, so this may be a read error. The chain links TRBV3-1 to TRBJ2-2; 7 nucleotides match TRBD2. Germline CDR1 is LGHDT and CDR2 is YNNKEL (reference sequence). Losses at the gene ends were 8 bases for V and 6 bases for J; bases not matched to a gene: 15. The CDR3 is made up of 16 amino acids. CDR3 residues: CASGLGGGFRAGELFF. DNA for the CDR3: TGTGCCAGCGGCCTCGGCGGGGGATTTCGGGCCGGGGAGCTGTTTTTT. Full variable domain (missing parts from reference TRBV3-1 and TRBJ2-2): DTAVSQTPKYLVTQMGNDKSIKCEQNLGHDTMYWYKQDSKKFLKIMFSYNNKELIINETVPNRFSPKSPDKAHLNLHINSLELGDSAVYFCASGLGGGFRAGELFFGEGSRLTVL.

This clonotype was seen ten or more times. V and J are TRBV20-1 and TRBJ1-6, with 9 nucleotides matching TRBD1. V lost 6 bases, J lost 6 bases, and 9 bases stayed unmatched. Per germline, CDR1 DFQATT and CDR2 SNEGSKA (reference sequence). This CDR3 contains 15 residues. The CDR3 sequence: CSAADRGLGNSPLHF. CDR3 bases: TGCAGTGCGGCTGACAGGGGGTTGGGTAATTCACCCCTCCACTTT.

As to this clonotype: At one end the junction does not follow the germline gene, possibly because of a read error. The J gene is TRBJ1-2, the V gene TRBV12-3 or TRBV12-4; D unclear. The CDR3 runs 12 residues. CDR3 in amino acids: CASSFQNCGYTF. The CDR3 region has the DNA TGTGCCAGCAGCTTTCAGAACTGTGGCTACACCTTC.

The chain uses TRBV19 and TRBJ2-1, with D perhaps TRBD2 (6 bases). The germline V gene has CDR1 LNHDA and CDR2 SQIVND (reference sequence). CDR3 size: 16 residues. The V end lost 3 bases, the J end lost 0 bases, and 12 bases lay between the germline ends. The CDR3 DNA reads as TGTGCCAGTAGTATGCGTCGGGGGAGCTCCTACAATGAGCAGTTCTTC. This encodes CASSMRRGSSYNEQFF.

This clonotype appeared many times. This chain uses TRBV28 with TRBJ1-5, with a tentative D call TRBD1 (5 bases). Germline V gene data show CDR1 as MDHEN and CDR2 as SYDVKM. The CDR3 has 10 amino acids. In nucleotides, the CDR3 is TGTGGATGGGGCGATCAGCCCCAGCATTTT. This gives the protein CGWGDQPQHF.

Concerning this clonotype itself: A much larger clone is a single base away; this may be a read error. The chain carries TRBV5-6 and TRBJ1-1; D might be TRBD1 (6 bases). Per the germline V gene, CDR1 is SGHDT and CDR2 is YYEEEE. V lost 1 base and J lost 4, with 14 bases in between. CDR3 length: 15 amino acids. For the CDR3, the DNA is TGTGCCAGCAGCTTGTATCAGGGGTCTTTCACTGAAGCTTTCTTT. Residues: CASSLYQGSFTEAFF.

Regarding this clonotype: A much larger clonotype is one base distant, so this may be a read error. The chain carries TRBV28 and TRBJ2-7, with 7 positions matching TRBD1. Germline V gives CDR1 MDHEN, CDR2 SYDVKM. V was pared by 0 bases and J by 6 bases, with 5 bases of the junction left unmatched. This CDR3 has 14 residues. This CDR3 reads CASSLCAGGCEQYF. CDR3 bases: TGTGCCAGCAGTTTATGTGCAGGGGGATGCGAGCAGTACTTC. The complete variable domain, with remaining parts taken from reference TRBV28 and TRBJ2-7, reads DVKVTQSSRYLVKRTGEKVFLECVQDMDHENMFWYRQDPGLGLRLIYFSYDVKMKEKGDIPEGYSVSREKKERFSLILESASTNQTSMYLCASSLCAGGCEQYFGPGTRLTVT.

This clonotype was detected a few times. The chain is built from TRBV7-9 and TRBJ1-6; weak D call: TRBD1 (5 bases). The CDR3 has 14 amino acids. The germline V and J ends were trimmed by 1 base and 10 bases, with 11 bases remaining between them. The germline CDR1 and CDR2 sequences are SEHNR and FQNEAQ (reference sequence). CDR3 DNA: TGTGCCAGCAGCTTAGTGGGGGGTGCCTCACCCCTCCACTTT. It codes for CASSLVGGASPLHF.